This paragraph covers one T cell receptor (beta chain) sequence. This entry is derived from a study of blood T cell repertoires in COVID-19. Study at large: Acute-phase and convalescent COVID-19 samples originated in the United States, Italy and Spain. PBMCs, B-cell-depleted T cells, or T cells provided the cDNA or gDNA that made up the material.

Per the authors' pipeline: Quantification of nucleated cells was approximated via reference gene primer amplification. The table came from immunoSEQ multiplex PCR; TCRdb's copy has only in-frame clones and leaves some out. V and J calls and clone size are as listed in that table; D and trimming were resolved from the DNA. Found here are about 90,000 clones, about nine tenths of them singletons; the top ten hold about 5.2%. The sequencing input was peripheral blood. The receptor comes from a middle-aged man with acute or convalescent COVID-19.

CDR3 coding DNA: TGTGCCAGCAGCCTCCGACCCGGGGACAATGAGCAGTTCTTC. It yields the protein CASSLRPGDNEQFF. The genes are TRBV9 and TRBJ2-1, with D possibly TRBD2 on 5 matching bases. Germline V CDR1 and CDR2: SGDLS, YYNGEE. V gave up 4 bases and J gave up 5 bases, with 13 bases separating them. This CDR3 region has 14 residues. The variable domain in full, completed from reference TRBV9 and TRBJ2-1, reads DSGVTQTPKHLITATGQRVTLRCSPRSGDLSVYWYQQSLDQGLQFLIQYYNGEERAKGNILERFSAQQFPDLHSELNLSSLELGDSALYFCASSLRPGDNEQFFGPGTRLTVL.